The 13 T cell receptor beta chains presented below share a single source sample, sequenced in a study of T cells after yellow fever vaccination. TCRdb called the 5' RACE reads again in MiXCR, with one record for every CDR3 protein. The profile covers hundreds of thousands of distinct CDR3 sequences, with 9% to 15% appearing a single time and 15% taken by the ten largest. The material sequenced was PBMCs, taken on the day of the yellow fever booster vaccination. These receptors all come from a man aged 25-45 years who received the YFV17D yellow fever vaccine.

V gene TRBV6-5 combines with J gene TRBJ2-7; D call uncertain. CDR1 and CDR2 (germline): MNHEY, SVGAGI. This CDR3 is built from 11 residues. V dropped 8 bases and J dropped 1 base, with 6 bases sitting between them. CDR3 residues: CASGNSYEQYF. The CDR3 nucleotides are TGTGCCAGCGGGAATTCCTACGAGCAGTACTTC.

The chain carries TRBV11-1 and TRBJ2-7; D may be TRBD2 (5 bases). Germline V gene lookup returns CDR1 SGHAT and CDR2 FQDESV (reference sequence). V was trimmed by 5 bases and J by 4 bases, leaving 18 bases between them. The CDR3 loop spans 15 amino acids. The CDR3, as DNA: TGTGCCAGCAGCCCCGAGGGCAGCTTTGAGTACGAGCAGTACTTC. Encoded protein: CASSPEGSFEYEQYF.

J is TRBJ2-7 and V is TRBV7-2, with no clear D. V lost 5 bases and J 2 bases, leaving 10 bases between the germline ends. The length of the CDR3 is 13 residues. Germline loops: CDR1 SGHTA, CDR2 FQGNSA. For the CDR3, the DNA is TGTGCCAGCAGCCCCACCCACCCCTACGAGCAGTACTTC. The encoded protein is CASSPTHPYEQYF.

The chain is built from TRBV20-1 and TRBJ2-1; D gene uncertain. The germline V gene encodes CDR1 DFQATT and CDR2 SNEGSKA (reference sequence). The V gene lost 3 bases and the J gene lost 9 bases, with 15 bases spanning the gap. The CDR3 loop spans 13 amino acids. The CDR3 protein is CSASSTLFPEQFF. CDR3 nucleotides: TGCAGTGCTAGTAGTACGTTATTCCCTGAGCAGTTCTTC.

The rearrangement links TRBV20-1 to TRBJ2-3; unclear D gene. CDR3 size: 13 residues. Germline V lookup: CDR1 DFQATT, CDR2 SNEGSKA (reference sequence). With 3 bases removed from V and 3 bases from J, the gap between germline ends came to 10 bases. As DNA, the CDR3 is TGCAGTGCTAGTCTTGGATCAACAGATACGCAGTATTTT. Translation: CSASLGSTDTQYF.

This clonotype was seen more than once but under ten times. The V gene is TRBV6-1, the J gene TRBJ2-1; 10 nucleotides agree with TRBD1. After removal of 8 bases from V and 1 base from J, the junction contained 11 bases not matched to a gene. Germline CDR1 and CDR2: MNHNS and SASEGT. CDR3 length equals 17 residues. Written as DNA, the CDR3 is TGTGCCAGCCGAAGAGGGACAGGGGTTTGGTCCTACAATGAGCAGTTCTTC. It encodes CASRRGTGVWSYNEQFF.

This chain connects TRBV6-5 to TRBJ1-2; D may be TRBD1 (6 bases). The germline CDR1 and CDR2 sequences are MNHEY and SVGAGI. This CDR3 spans 12 amino acids. V lost 11 bases and J 5 bases, leaving 15 bases between the germline ends. This CDR3 is CASAAGAYGYTF. CDR3 coding DNA: TGTGCCTCAGCAGCAGGGGCTTATGGCTACACCTTC.

V is TRBV5-6 and J is TRBJ1-1, with D unclear. Trimming took off 0 bases at V and 3 bases at J, with 12 bases between the two ends. This CDR3 is 15 amino acids long. CDR1 and CDR2 from the germline V gene are SGHDT and YYEEEE. CDR3 region: CASSLALEGDTEAFF. CDR3 in DNA: TGTGCCAGCAGCTTGGCCTTGGAAGGAGACACTGAAGCTTTCTTT.

The genes are TRBV2 and TRBJ1-5; perhaps TRBD1 as D (6 bases). The ends were cut back, 7 bases at V and 3 bases at J, with 13 bases in the middle. Germline loops: CDR1 SNHLY, CDR2 FYNNEI. CDR3 length equals 14 residues. This chain's CDR3 is CASTISGANQPQHF. Here the CDR3 DNA reads TGTGCCAGCACCATCTCAGGGGCCAATCAGCCCCAGCATTTT.

This chain joins TRBV3-1 and TRBJ2-2; D might be TRBD2 (5 bases). CDR3 length: 13 residues. V lost 5 bases and J 4 bases, leaving 8 bases between the germline ends. Germline V gene data show CDR1 as LGHDT and CDR2 as YNNKEL (reference sequence). The CDR3 region is CASSGAVTGELFF. In nucleotides, the CDR3 is TGTGCCAGCAGCGGAGCGGTCACCGGGGAGCTGTTTTTT.

This clonotype was seen a few times. The J gene is TRBJ2-7, the V gene TRBV7-2, with TRBD1 matching over 10 bases. With 5 bases clipped from V and 7 bases from J, the junction kept 8 bases outside the gene matches. Germline-derived CDR1 and CDR2 are SGHTA and FQGNSA. This CDR3 is built from 14 residues. Here the CDR3 reads CASSEPTGQGEQYF. In DNA, the CDR3 is TGTGCCAGCAGCGAGCCTACGGGACAGGGGGAGCAGTACTTC.

This CDR3 reads CASSQARSGNTEAFF. DNA of the CDR3: TGCGCCAGCAGCCAAGCTCGCTCAGGGAACACTGAAGCTTTCTTT. This chain connects TRBV4-3 to TRBJ1-1, with D unresolved. Germline lookup yields CDR1 LGHNA and CDR2 YSLEER. The CDR3 loop spans 15 amino acids. V lost 1 base to trimming and J lost 1 base, with 10 bases between them.

The rearrangement links TRBV29-1 to TRBJ1-2; D may be TRBD1 (5 bases). The ends were cut back, 2 bases at V and 2 bases at J, with 12 bases in the middle. This CDR3 has 14 amino acids. Germline CDR1 reads SQVTM; CDR2 reads ANQGSEA. CDR3 in amino acids: CSVEQVGHNYGYTF. CDR3 in DNA: TGCAGCGTTGAACAGGTGGGGCACAACTATGGCTACACCTTC.